Presented here are 27 T cell receptor beta chains from one specimen sequenced in a study of blood T cell repertoires in COVID-19. TCRdb's copy holds only in-frame clones and misses some; the assay was immunoSEQ multiplex PCR. The sample carries about 68,000 clones, approximately 86% recorded once. Sample: peripheral blood. These receptor sequences come from a woman in her sixties with acute or convalescent COVID-19.

This clone was counted a few times. The gene calls are TRBV28 and TRBJ2-2, with D uncertain. Trimming took 10 bases from V and 0 from J, leaving 12 bases between them. CDR1 MDHEN and CDR2 SYDVKM come from the germline V gene. The CDR3 runs 14 residues. The CDR3 DNA sequence: TGTGCCATACGGCGGCTGGCGAACACCGGGGAGCTGTTTTTT. It translates to CAIRRLANTGELFF.

The chain combines TRBV3-1 (or the pseudogene TRBV3-2) with TRBJ1-1; 9 nucleotides line up with TRBD1. The CDR3 length is 16 residues. Germline loops: CDR1 LGHDT, CDR2 YNNKEL (reference sequence). With V trimmed by 1 base and J by 7 bases, 10 bases remained unmatched. In DNA, the CDR3 is TGTGCCAGCAGCCAAGCCGGACAGGGGAGGTACGGTGAAGCTTTCTTT. It translates to CASSQAGQGRYGEAFF.

V is TRBV3-1 (or the pseudogene TRBV3-2) and J is TRBJ2-1; tentatively, D is TRBD1 (6 bases). Germline CDR1 is LGHDT and CDR2 is YNNKEL (reference sequence). CDR3 length: 13 amino acids. The ends were cut back, 4 bases at V and 9 bases at J, with 13 bases in the middle. The CDR3 coding sequence is TGTGCCAGCAGCCGAATGGACAGTTCTGAGCAGTTCTTC. Translation: CASSRMDSSEQFF.

This clone is a singleton in its sample. The chain carries TRBV5-4 and TRBJ1-1; TRBD1 matches 8 bases. The CDR3 extends over 15 amino acids. CDR1 is SGHNT and CDR2 is YYREEE in the germline V gene (reference sequence). V gave up 0 bases and J gave up 4 bases; unmatched junction bases: 5. The CDR3 DNA sequence: TGTGCCAGCAGCTTGGCCAACAGGGGGACCACTGAAGCTTTCTTT. Its protein is CASSLANRGTTEAFF.

The chain combines TRBV24-1 with TRBJ2-1; 13 bases fit TRBD2. CDR3 size: 16 residues. Germline values: CDR1 KGHDR, CDR2 SFDVKD. V was pared by 4 bases and J by 9 bases, with 8 bases of the junction left unmatched. The CDR3 coding sequence is TGTGCCACCAGTGACCGAGGACTAGCGGGAGAGGGTGAGCAGTTCTTC. Protein: CATSDRGLAGEGEQFF.

V and J are TRBV6-2 or TRBV6-3 and TRBJ2-6, with 11 bases lining up with TRBD1. The V gene end was trimmed by 3 bases and the J gene end by 2 bases; junction bases not matched to a gene: 6. Germline loops: CDR1 MNHEY, CDR2 SVGEGT. The CDR3 length is 18 residues. This chain's CDR3 is CASSYWDRGFTGANVLTF. In nucleotides, the CDR3 is TGTGCCAGCAGTTATTGGGACAGGGGGTTCACTGGGGCCAACGTCCTGACTTTC.

A few counts support this clone. The chain combines TRBV6-5 with TRBJ1-2; tentative D call: TRBD1 (5 bases). V lost 6 bases and J 8 bases, leaving 13 bases between the germline ends. Germline CDR1 reads MNHEY; CDR2 reads SVGAGI. There are 12 residues in the CDR3. The CDR3 loop is CASRSQGGGYTF. For the CDR3, the DNA is TGTGCCAGCAGGTCCCAGGGAGGAGGCTACACCTTC.

The gene calls are TRBV18 and TRBJ2-1; no clear D. The CDR3 is 13 residues long. Germline values: CDR1 KGHSH, CDR2 LQKENI. Trimming removed 3 bases from V and 6 bases from J, with 9 bases in between. CDR3 nucleotides: TGTGCCAGCTCACCCTACCTCACCAATGAGCAGTTCTTC. Its translation is CASSPYLTNEQFF.

The chain links TRBV5-1 to TRBJ1-1; TRBD1 matches 8 bases. CDR1 and CDR2 (germline): SGHRS, YFSETQ. This CDR3 spans 19 amino acids. With 4 bases clipped from V and 1 base from J, the junction kept 18 bases outside the gene matches. Written as DNA, the CDR3 is TGCGCCAGCAGCAACAGGGGGGGAGGACAGGGTTGGTCGAACACTGAAGCTTTCTTT. Residues: CASSNRGGGQGWSNTEAFF.

V gene TRBV7-3 combines with J gene TRBJ1-4; TRBD1 might be the D (5 bases). Trimming cost V 4 bases and J 3 bases, with 12 bases left between them. CDR1 and CDR2 from the germline V gene are SGHTA and FQGTGA. The CDR3 sequence is 15 residues long. The CDR3 bases are TGTGCCAGCAGCTCGTCCGGGGGAGCTAATGAAAAACTGTTTTTT. Translated: CASSSSGGANEKLFF.

This sequence joins TRBV11-2 and TRBJ1-1; tentative D call: TRBD1 (5 bases). This CDR3 comprises 12 residues. Germline-derived CDR1 and CDR2 are SGHAT and FQNNGV. Trimming took off 3 bases at V and 8 bases at J, with 10 bases between the two ends. CDR3 region: CASSLGSGEAFF. Written as DNA, the CDR3 is TGTGCCAGCAGCTTGGGTTCAGGGGAAGCTTTCTTT. Filled out from reference TRBV11-2 and TRBJ1-1, the complete variable domain reads EAGVAQSPRYKIIEKRQSVAFWCNPISGHATLYWYQQILGQGPKLLIQFQNNGVVDDSQLPKDRFSAERLKGVDSTLKIQPAKLEDSAVYLCASSLGSGEAFFGQGTRLTVV.

The chain has TRBV6-1 and TRBJ1-5; 8 nucleotides agree with TRBD1. The CDR3 totals 13 residues. Germline V CDR1 and CDR2: MNHNS, SASEGT. Unmatched junction bases numbered 2, after V lost 3 bases and J lost 7 bases. The CDR3 spells CASSDRGRQPQHF. In DNA, the CDR3 is TGTGCCAGCAGTGACAGGGGGCGGCAGCCCCAGCATTTT.

The chain joins TRBV21-1 to TRBJ2-2; TRBD2 was called by the table and not checked on the DNA. TRBV21-1 is given as a pseudogene. CDR3 length: 16 amino acids. The CDR3 nucleotides are TGTGCCAGCAGCAAAGCGCTAGCGGGGGGGTCCGGGGAGCTGTTTTTT. Translated: CASSKALAGGSGELFF.

This clone has just a few counts. The chain couples TRBV5-1 to TRBJ2-2; TRBD1 is a possible D gene (5 bases). Trimming left V 4 bases short and J 4 bases short, with 8 bases between. Germline CDR1 is SGHRS and CDR2 is YFSETQ. CDR3 length: 13 amino acids. The chain's CDR3 is CASSPTVTGELFF. The DNA of the CDR3 is TGCGCCAGCAGCCCGACAGTCACCGGGGAGCTGTTTTTT.

In its sample, this clone was seen a few times. The chain links TRBV7-6 to TRBJ2-7; 10 bases map to TRBD1. The CDR3 is 14 residues long. Looked up from germline, CDR1 is SGHVS and CDR2 is FNYEAQ. With 5 bases clipped from V and 3 bases from J, the junction kept 4 bases outside the gene matches. The CDR3 bases are TGTGCCAGCAGCCTAGGGACAGGGGTCTACGAGCAGTACTTC. This encodes CASSLGTGVYEQYF.

This chain connects TRBV6-5 to TRBJ1-4, with D perhaps matching TRBD1 (6 bases). Trimming removed 2 bases from V and 7 bases from J, with 17 bases in between. CDR1 and CDR2 from the germline V gene are MNHEY and SVGAGI. The CDR3 has 16 residues. The CDR3 DNA reads as TGTGCCAGCAGTTACGCAGGGGTCATGGGGACTGAAAAACTGTTTTTT. Translated: CASSYAGVMGTEKLFF.

J is TRBJ2-7 and V is TRBV7-9; 8 bases map to TRBD2. This CDR3 has 15 residues. Per the germline V gene, CDR1 is SEHNR and CDR2 is FQNEAQ (reference sequence). Losses at the gene ends were 2 bases for V and 2 bases for J; bases not matched to a gene: 5. CDR3 coding DNA: TGTGCCAGCAGCTTAAATGCGGGGGGACCCTACGAGCAGTACTTC. Amino acid sequence: CASSLNAGGPYEQYF.

This chain connects TRBV5-1 to TRBJ2-3; 8 nucleotides line up with TRBD2. V lost 4 bases and J lost 3; bases outside the gene matches: 10. The CDR3 consists of 16 residues. Germline CDR1 reads SGHRS; CDR2 reads YFSETQ. The CDR3, as DNA: TGCGCCAGCAGCACGGGACTAGTGGGGGCTACAGATACGCAGTATTTT. It codes for CASSTGLVGATDTQYF.

The V gene is TRBV5-1, the J gene TRBJ1-1, with D maybe TRBD1 (6 bases). Trimming took 0 bases from V and 4 from J, leaving 13 bases between them. CDR1 and CDR2 from the germline V gene are SGHRS and YFSETQ. The CDR3 extends over 15 amino acids. Here the CDR3 reads CASSLDPTGTTEAFF. The DNA of the CDR3 is TGCGCCAGCAGCTTGGACCCCACAGGGACCACTGAAGCTTTCTTT. Looking up the rest from reference TRBV5-1 and TRBJ1-1 gives the full variable domain: KAGVTQTPRYLIKTRGQQVTLSCSPISGHRSVSWYQQTPGQGLQFLFEYFSETQRNKGNFPGRFSGRQFSNSRSEMNVSTLELGDSALYLCASSLDPTGTTEAFFGQGTRLTVV.

The rearrangement uses TRBV5-1 and TRBJ1-4; D may be TRBD1 (6 bases). CDR3 size: 15 residues. V was cut by 0 bases and J by 7 bases, with 13 bases left in between. CDR1 is SGHRS, CDR2 YFSETQ, per germline. The CDR3 sequence is CASSLAGGAVEKLFF. The CDR3 DNA reads TGCGCCAGCAGCTTGGCGGGGGGCGCGGTTGAAAAACTGTTTTTT.

The chain joins TRBV9 to TRBJ1-1, with 11 nucleotides matching TRBD1. Germline V gene lookup returns CDR1 SGDLS and CDR2 YYNGEE. The CDR3 covers 14 residues. The junction had 9 bases not matched to a gene; V was cut back by 6 bases and J by 8 bases. The CDR3 sequence is CASTSAGTGGEAFF. The CDR3 nucleotides read TGTGCCAGCACGTCAGCCGGGACAGGGGGGGAAGCTTTCTTT.

This chain uses TRBV2 with TRBJ1-3, with 7 bases aligning to TRBD1. V dropped 6 bases and J dropped 0; count of bases not matched to a gene: 2. There are 14 residues in the CDR3. The V gene's germline CDR1 is SNHLY and CDR2 FYNNEI. The CDR3 loop is CASRTGFSGNTIYF. The CDR3 DNA reads as TGTGCCAGCAGGACAGGGTTCTCTGGAAACACCATATATTTT.

This clone has just a few counts. V and J are TRBV5-5 and TRBJ2-4, with D tentatively TRBD2 (5 bases). Trimming shortened V by 3 bases and J by 8 bases, and 12 bases separated the two germline ends. CDR1 and CDR2 from the germline V gene are SGHKS and YYEKEE (reference sequence). This CDR3 is 13 amino acids long. CDR3 sequence reads: CASSSKLVDIQYF. CDR3 bases: TGTGCCAGCAGCTCGAAACTAGTGGACATTCAGTACTTC.

V and J are TRBV19 and TRBJ2-6, with 7 bases aligning to TRBD1. Germline V gene sequence: CDR1 LNHDA, CDR2 SQIVND (reference sequence). This CDR3 has 16 residues. J was trimmed by 4 bases and V by 4 bases; bases with no gene match: 7. The CDR3 is CASSTDRVAGANVLTF. CDR3 bases: TGTGCCAGTAGTACTGACAGGGTGGCAGGGGCCAACGTCCTGACTTTC.

The chain has TRBV11-1 and TRBJ2-1, with 7 bases identical to TRBD1. Germline V gene data show CDR1 as SGHAT and CDR2 as FQDESV (reference sequence). Trimming cost V 1 base and J 3 bases; bases outside gene matches: 3. The CDR3 loop spans 15 amino acids. For the CDR3, the DNA is TGTGCCAGCAGCTTAGTAGGGGGCGACTACAATGAGCAGTTCTTC. Translation: CASSLVGGDYNEQFF.

This clone appeared a single time. The chain recombines TRBV7-2 with TRBJ2-3, with D hard to call. Per germline, CDR1 SGHTA and CDR2 FQGNSA. The CDR3 consists of 14 residues. Trimming took 1 base from V and 6 from J, leaving 11 bases between them. DNA for the CDR3: TGTGCCAGCAGCTTAGGGGTTAGCTCTGATACGCAGTATTTT. As protein: CASSLGVSSDTQYF.

J is TRBJ1-3 and V is TRBV12-3 or TRBV12-4; D unresolved. Trimming left V 5 bases short and J 1 base short, with 6 bases between. CDR3 length: 13 residues. The CDR3 bases are TGTGCCAGCAGTCCCACTTCTGGAAACACCATATATTTT. Protein: CASSPTSGNTIYF.